The rows below give T cell receptor beta chains drawn from one sample of a study of T cells in Graves' hyperthyroidism and ophthalmopathy. TCRdb recomputed calls from the multiplex PCR reads with MiXCR, one row per CDR3 protein. The table lists 450,000 to 650,000 distinct CDR3 sequences, under 20% of them singletons. Sequencing was performed on blood. Every receptor here comes from a woman between 18 and 30 years old with Graves' ophthalmopathy. CDR3s include the opening cysteine and the closing phenylalanine or tryptophan. A D gene is named only where the DNA matches it firmly. For some rows the clone size is stated as once, few or many, or as a class when expanded; others skip it.

many	-	TRBV30	TRBJ2-1	CAWSEVDGNEQFF	TGTGCCTGGAGTGAAGTTGACGGTAATGAGCAGTTCTTC
few	TRBD1	TRBV20-1	TRBJ1-2	CSARNRGADYGYTF	TGCAGTGCTAGGAACAGGGGGGCTGACTATGGCTACACCTTC
few	-	TRBV20-1	TRBJ2-7	CSAIHRDGSSYEQYF	TGCAGTGCTATTCACCGGGACGGTAGCTCCTACGAGCAGTACTTC
-	-	TRBV12-3/TRBV12-4	TRBJ2-1	CASSLVGAGGNEQFF	TGTGCCAGCAGTTTAGTAGGGGCCGGTGGGAATGAGCAGTTCTTC
many	TRBD1	TRBV6-2/TRBV6-3	TRBJ2-7	CASSLRDRGPYEQYF	TGTGCCAGCAGCCTCCGGGACAGGGGCCCCTACGAGCAGTACTTC
few	TRBD1	TRBV4-1	TRBJ1-6	CASSQEQGTGSYNSPLHF	TGCGCCAGCAGCCAAGAACAGGGGACGGGCTCCTATAATTCACCCCTCCACTTT
-	-	TRBV19	TRBJ1-6	CASTITRGGNSPLHF	TGTGCCAGTACCATCACCCGCGGAGGAAATTCACCCCTCCACTTT
many	-	TRBV28	TRBJ1-5	CASSAGTLSNQPQHF	TGTGCCAGCAGTGCCGGGACCCTTAGCAATCAGCCCCAGCATTTT
many	TRBD1	TRBV28	TRBJ2-3	CASSGSRDRGFPDTQYF	TGTGCCAGCAGCGGATCCCGGGACAGGGGGTTTCCAGATACGCAGTATTTT
many	-	TRBV7-2	TRBJ2-3	CASSSRDGTDTQYF	TGTGCCAGCAGTTCACGGGACGGCACAGATACGCAGTATTTT
-	-	TRBV27	TRBJ1-6	CASSPRRANNSPLHF	TGTGCCAGCAGTCCCCGCAGGGCCAATAATTCACCCCTCCACTTT
-	TRBD2	TRBV9	TRBJ2-1	CASSGGTSVGRWLFF	TGTGCCAGCAGCGGCGGGACTAGTGTGGGAAGGTGGCTGTTCTTC
-	-	TRBV18	TRBJ2-3	CASSPVGNTDTQYF	TGTGCCAGCTCACCCGTCGGGAACACAGATACGCAGTATTTT
-	-	TRBV6-2/TRBV6-3	TRBJ1-5	CASSGTESQPQHF	TGTGCCAGCAGTGGGACGGAGAGTCAGCCCCAGCATTTT
-	-	TRBV28	TRBJ1-2	CASSKQMRGYTF	TGTGCCAGCAGTAAACAGATGAGGGGCTACACCTTC
once	-	TRBV5-4	TRBJ2-7	CASSLDEVGYGVEQYF	TGTGCCAGCAGCTTGGACGAAGTAGGGTACGGCGTAGAGCAGTACTTC
few	-	TRBV9	TRBJ1-1	CASSVEEVNTEAFF	TGTGCCAGCAGCGTAGAAGAGGTGAACACTGAAGCTTTCTTT
many	-	TRBV6-6	TRBJ2-2	CASSYAGELFF	TGTGCCAGCAGTTACGCCGGGGAGCTGTTTTTT
few	-	TRBV4-2	TRBJ2-7	CASSQAIASKGASYERQYF	TGTGCCAGCAGCCAGGCGATTGCTAGCAAAGGAGCCTCCTACGAGCGGCAGTACTTC
many	-	TRBV20-1	TRBJ1-1	CSARPGHFMNTEAFF	TGCAGTGCTAGACCGGGACACTTCATGAACACTGAAGCTTTCTTT
many	-	TRBV20-1	TRBJ2-1	CSAIRDSYNEQFF	TGCAGTGCTATTAGGGACTCCTACAATGAGCAGTTCTTC
few	-	TRBV5-5	TRBJ1-1	CASSVATRINTEAFF	TGTGCCAGCAGCGTAGCAACAAGGATTAACACTGAAGCTTTCTTT
many	-	TRBV5-1	TRBJ2-1	CASRDGYNEQFF	TGCGCCAGCAGGGACGGTTACAATGAGCAGTTCTTC
many	-	TRBV2	TRBJ1-1	CASSKDTFSTEAFF	TGTGCCAGCAGTAAAGACACATTTAGCACTGAAGCTTTCTTT
-	-	TRBV7-3	TRBJ2-6	CASRRSGAKVLTF	TGTGCCAGCAGACGCTCTGGGGCCAAGGTCCTGACTTTC
many	-	TRBV18	TRBJ2-1	CASSPPSQPRNEQFF	TGTGCCAGCTCACCACCTTCCCAGCCTCGCAATGAGCAGTTCTTC
many	-	TRBV12-3/TRBV12-4	TRBJ2-2	CASSPPPGQNTGELFF	TGTGCCAGCAGTCCCCCCCCGGGACAAAACACCGGGGAGCTGTTTTTT
few	-	TRBV4-2	TRBJ1-3	CASRPTRSSGNTIYF	TGTGCCAGCAGGCCAACGCGGAGCTCTGGAAACACCATATATTTT
-	TRBD2	TRBV7-3	TRBJ2-1	CASSTSGSLNEQFF	TGTGCCAGCAGTACTAGCGGGAGTTTGAATGAGCAGTTCTTC
-	TRBD1	TRBV10-3	TRBJ2-7	CAAEGQDSYEQYF	TGTGCCGCCGAGGGACAGGACTCCTACGAGCAGTACTTC
-	TRBD2	TRBV3-1	TRBJ2-2	CASSQVIGLAGVPAGELFF	TGTGCCAGCAGCCAAGTCATTGGACTAGCGGGGGTTCCCGCCGGGGAGCTGTTTTTT
-	TRBD1	TRBV2	TRBJ2-7	CASSAGQGAQDEQYF	TGTGCCAGCAGTGCGGGACAGGGGGCCCAGGACGAGCAGTACTTC
many	-	TRBV28	TRBJ2-5	CASSPPKGGSETQYF	TGTGCCAGCAGTCCCCCCAAGGGGGGCTCGGAGACCCAGTACTTC
-	-	TRBV20-1	TRBJ1-1	CSASDSFSNLNTEAFF	TGCAGTGCTAGTGACTCTTTTTCGAACCTGAACACTGAAGCTTTCTTT
few	-	TRBV7-2	TRBJ2-4	CASSQMPGDLNIQYF	TGTGCCAGCAGCCAGATGCCGGGGGACTTGAACATTCAGTACTTC
few	-	TRBV19	TRBJ2-1	CASSGAGSSYNEQFF	TGTGCCAGTAGTGGAGCGGGTTCTTCCTACAATGAGCAGTTCTTC
-	-	TRBV10-3	TRBJ2-3	CAISGPTDTQYF	TGTGCCATCAGTGGACCCACAGATACGCAGTATTTT
-	TRBD1	TRBV2	TRBJ2-5	CASSNRDRVEETQYF	TGTGCCAGCAGTAACCGGGACAGGGTAGAAGAGACCCAGTACTTC
many	-	TRBV28	TRBJ1-2	CASSPPGRANQHGYTF	TGTGCCAGCAGTCCTCCCGGCAGGGCCAACCAGCACGGCTACACCTTC
-	-	TRBV28	TRBJ2-7	CASSLPEGTGSYEQYF	TGTGCCAGCAGTTTACCGGAAGGAACGGGCTCCTACGAGCAGTACTTC
few	TRBD1	TRBV12-3/TRBV12-4	TRBJ1-1	CASSLGGTGKVEAFF	TGTGCCAGCAGTTTAGGTGGGACAGGGAAGGTCGAAGCTTTCTTT
-	-	TRBV7-9	TRBJ2-2	CASSPAGSGELFF	TGTGCCAGCAGCCCCGCGGGGTCCGGGGAGCTGTTTTTT
few	-	TRBV9	TRBJ2-1	CASSVVLSCNEQFF	TGTGCCAGCAGCGTAGTTCTTAGTTGCAATGAGCAGTTCTTC
few	-	TRBV7-9	TRBJ1-4	CASSPPVEAANEKLFF	TGTGCCAGCAGCCCACCGGTAGAGGCTGCTAATGAAAAACTGTTTTTT
many	-	TRBV11-2	TRBJ2-1	CASKPPLGGLYNEQFF	TGTGCCAGCAAACCCCCTCTAGGCGGCTTATACAATGAGCAGTTCTTC
many	TRBD1	TRBV6-1	TRBJ1-2	CASSSGTGGNYGYTF	TGTGCCAGCAGTTCGGGGACAGGGGGCAACTATGGCTACACCTTC
-	-	TRBV20-1	TRBJ1-5	CSVGGGSAQPQHF	TGCAGTGTAGGAGGGGGATCGGCTCAGCCCCAGCATTTT
few	-	TRBV19	TRBJ2-1	CASSGSGFGPNEQFF	TGTGCCAGTAGTGGATCCGGGTTTGGCCCTAATGAGCAGTTCTTC
many	-	TRBV6-5	TRBJ2-7	CASRYSSYEQYF	TGTGCCAGCAGGTACTCCTCCTACGAGCAGTACTTC
many	-	TRBV30	TRBJ1-1	CAWSGGPNTEAFF	TGTGCCTGGAGTGGGGGACCCAACACTGAAGCTTTCTTT
many	TRBD1	TRBV5-6	TRBJ2-7	CASSLPGQGNEQYF	TGTGCCAGCAGCTTACCGGGACAGGGAAACGAGCAGTACTTC
few	-	TRBV7-9	TRBJ1-1	CASSLAIGAFF	TGTGCCAGCAGCTTAGCTATCGGAGCTTTCTTT
many	TRBD2	TRBV7-4	TRBJ2-7	CASSLRLLAGVSYEQYF	TGTGCCAGCAGCTTACGCTTACTAGCGGGAGTGTCCTACGAGCAGTACTTC
many	TRBD1	TRBV29-1	TRBJ2-5	CSVEDQDRGETQYF	TGCAGCGTTGAAGATCAGGACAGGGGAGAGACCCAGTACTTC